The next 5 T cell receptor beta chains were all read from a single sample in a study of regulatory T cells in long-lasting Graves disease. CDR3-region Arm-PCR and iRepertoire HTBI primers produced the TCR beta libraries. MiXCR, applied by TCRdb to the multiplex PCR reads, yields one record per CDR3 protein. The table has a few hundred thousand distinct CDR3 sequences, roughly 15% seen once. Documented time point: newly diagnosed GD, antithyroid drugs for less than 3 months. PBMCs were the source of the RNA used for TCR sequencing. This sample also appeared in a second study, on T cells in Graves' hyperthyroidism and ophthalmopathy.

The source was peripheral blood mononuclear cells (PBMCs), collected at new diagnosis, from a patient treated with antithyroid drugs. These receptors originate from a woman younger than 30 with Graves disease.

V usage is TRBV27 and J usage is TRBJ1-6; perhaps TRBD1 as D (5 bases). CDR1 is MNHEY, CDR2 SMNVEV, per germline (reference sequence). V was pared by 7 bases and J by 4 bases, with 14 bases between. The CDR3 totals 15 residues. The CDR3 nucleotides read TGTGCCAGCACTCGGGTCGGGGGGTATAATTCACCCCTCCACTTT. Its translation is CASTRVGGYNSPLHF.

The V and J genes are TRBV19 and TRBJ1-1, with no clear D. The V end was cut by 1 base, the J end by 4 bases, with 10 bases between. Germline CDR1 LNHDA, CDR2 SQIVND (reference sequence). The CDR3 covers 14 residues. The CDR3: CASSIAGRGTEAFF. CDR3 coding DNA: TGTGCCAGTAGTATAGCCGGACGGGGCACTGAAGCTTTCTTT. The whole variable domain, remainder taken from reference TRBV19 and TRBJ1-1, is DGGITQSPKYLFRKEGQNVTLSCEQNLNHDAMYWYRQDPGQGLRLIYYSQIVNDFQKGDIAEGYSVSREKKESFPLTVTSAQKNPTAFYLCASSIAGRGTEAFFGQGTRLTVV.

This clonotype was picked up many times. The chain employs TRBV6-2 or TRBV6-3 and TRBJ2-3, with 13 bases aligning to TRBD2. The tail of the sequence fits TRBJ2-1 better, so the J call may be wrong. Germline V CDR1 and CDR2: MNHEY, SVGEGT. This CDR3 comprises 13 residues. CDR3 region: CASSYTSGRGQFF. CDR3 sequence (DNA): TGTGCCAGCAGTTACACTAGCGGGAGGGGGCAGTTCTTC.

V usage is TRBV20-1 and J usage is TRBJ2-3, with 7 bases matching TRBD2. Germline CDR1 and CDR2: DFQATT and SNEGSKA (reference sequence). The CDR3 is made up of 13 amino acids. V lost 7 bases, J lost 0 bases, and 4 bases stayed unmatched. The CDR3 sequence: CSGAGPSTDTQYF. DNA of the CDR3: TGCAGTGGAGCGGGGCCTAGCACAGATACGCAGTATTTT.

This clonotype was found many times. This chain joins TRBV10-3 and TRBJ2-6, with D unresolved. CDR1 is ENHRY and CDR2 is SYGVKD in the germline V gene. The V end lost 6 bases, the J end lost 0 bases, and 6 bases lay between the germline ends. This CDR3 region has 14 residues. The CDR3 coding sequence is TGTGCCATCAGCCCTAGCTCTGGGGCCAACGTCCTGACTTTC. Its translation: CAISPSSGANVLTF.